This T cell receptor beta chain is from a study of shared clonotypes between healthy human individuals. The study used approximately 90 million PBMCs per unsorted sample for genomic DNA. The assay was carried out at the deep level. Assay: immunoSEQ multiplex PCR; the TCRdb copy retains only in-frame clones and omits some. The sample shows about half a million clones, around 77% of them seen only once. CDR1 is MDHEN, CDR2 SYDVKM, per germline. The CDR3 is made up of 13 amino acids. With 3 bases removed from V and 8 bases from J, the gap between germline ends came to 8 bases. In this sample, this clone turned up once.

V is TRBV28 and J is TRBJ1-6, with D perhaps TRBD1 (5 bases). The sample was PBMCs. The clonotype was recovered from a woman between 40 and 50 years old in good health. Some clones in this sample may be carry-over from other donors' samples. CDR3 in DNA: TGTGCCAGCAGTTTTTGGGGGGATTCACCCCTCCACTTT. This sequence encodes CASSFWGDSPLHF.